This T cell receptor beta chain was identified during a study of blood T cell repertoires in COVID-19 (TCRdb year 2020). General notes on the study: The collaborator samples originated in the United States, Italy and Spain and spanned the acute and convalescent phases of COVID-19. The material from the prospective study consisted of cDNA or gDNA derived from T cells, B-cell-depleted T cells, or PBMCs. Subjects who had been exposed to COVID-19, were actively infected with it, or had recovered from it provided the deeply sampled blood TCRbeta repertoires that made up the dataset. A freely available public database, intended as a resource for researchers studying the immune response to SARS-CoV-2, is where the repertoires were released. The samples were drawn from the first 160 participants of the ongoing ImmuneRACE study and from 1,254 subjects provided by 6 global collaborators. A de-identified subject ID, COVID-19 status, age in years and sex were almost always included in the sample metadata. HLA class I and class II types, where available, came from metadata supplied by the sample provider rather than from assay-based typing. Findings and caveats that apply to the study as a whole: The amount of clinical and demographic metadata varied by source and participant and was provided uncurated.

TCRbeta CDR3 regions were amplified from genomic DNA by means of the immunoSEQ Assay, a bias-controlled multiplex PCR. In the original analysis: Nucleated cell counts per sample were estimated from amplification of reference gene primers within the assay. To quantify the absolute abundance of each unique TCRbeta CDR3 rearrangement, sequence reads were collapsed and filtered. For each sample, productive Simpson clonality was calculated as the square root of Simpson's diversity index across productive rearrangements. Not all clones reach the TCRdb copy of this immuneACCESS table, which keeps in-frame sequences only. Checked studies attribute under half of the gap to unresolved V genes and leave the rest unexplained. V and J calls plus clone size are reproduced from that table; the DNA served to infer D and trimming. For this sample the table gives roughly 520,000 clones, of which roughly 90% were detected only once. In total, the top ten clones hold approximately 1.8% of the sample.

On this clone itself: This receptor's antigen is unknown. Base quality data are lacking; no much larger clone is found one base away.

Participants in the prospective study were enrolled through a virtual design, were aged roughly 18 to 100 years, and lived in 24 United States geographic areas. To assign participants to cohorts, the prospective study relied on clinical history that participants themselves reported in a screening survey and a study questionnaire. Recovered participants in ImmuneRACE Cohort 3 were defined by two consecutive negative NP/OP PCR tests, clearance by a healthcare professional, or resolution of symptoms. Each participant in the prospective study had whole blood, serum and a nasopharyngeal or oropharyngeal swab collected by mobile phlebotomists. Over a roughly 2-month period, participants in the prospective study had the option of providing additional blood draws and questionnaires. Blood samples from the prospective study were shipped frozen or at room temperature prior to DNA extraction. Specimen: PBMCs or T cells enriched from blood (not recorded which). The source of this sequence is a woman between 40 and 50 years old who had recovered from COVID-19.

The nucleotides are TGTGCCAGCAGCTTAGAGACTAGCGGGATCTCCGGGGAGCTGTTTTTT. Translated, it gives CASSLETSGISGELFF. The rearrangement combines TRBV7-2 with TRBJ2-2; 11 bases in the middle match TRBD2. Taken from cysteine to phenylalanine, the CDR3 has 16 residues. Of all the DNA, just the CDR3 is kept, 48 bases in frame from base 1. V ends up 1 base short and J 6 bases short, with an unmatched junction base count of 4. CDR1 and CDR2, looked up from the germline V gene, are SGHTA and FQGNSA.